One TCR beta chain is described in this entry. The sample holds one count of this clone. It lacks a known antigen. Base qualities are not provided; no much larger clone lies one nucleotide away. According to the germline V gene, CDR1 reads SNHLY and CDR2 reads FYNNEI. The CDR3, cysteine through phenylalanine, is 13 amino acids long. Only the CDR3 DNA is retained, 39 bases long and in frame from the first base. Deletion took 7 bases off V and 2 bases off J, with a span of 12 bases between the germline ends. The sample comes from a study of blood T cell repertoires in COVID-19 (dated by TCRdb to the early 2020s). For the study in its entirety: The collaborator samples originated in the United States, Italy and Spain and spanned the acute and convalescent phases of COVID-19. The prospective study material was composed of cDNA or gDNA derived from T cells, B-cell-depleted T cells, or PBMCs. Subjects who had been exposed to COVID-19, were actively infected with it, or had recovered from it provided the deeply sampled blood TCRbeta repertoires that made up the dataset. The repertoires were made available in a free public database intended to serve as a resource for research on the immune response to SARS-CoV-2. The samples were drawn from the first 160 participants of the ongoing ImmuneRACE study and from 1,254 subjects provided by 6 global collaborators. A de-identified subject ID, COVID-19 status, age in years and sex were almost always included in the sample metadata. Where HLA class I and class II types were available, the types were taken from metadata supplied by the sample provider, not from assay-based typing.

The collaborating institutions used their own protocols to collect whole blood in K2EDTA tubes. Collaborator samples were shipped for TCRbeta analysis as frozen whole blood, isolated PBMCs, or DNA extracted from either sample type. Study-wide findings and limitations: The amount of clinical and demographic metadata varied by source and participant and was provided uncurated.

TCRbeta CDR3 regions were amplified from genomic DNA by means of the immunoSEQ Assay, a bias-controlled multiplex PCR. Under the source paper's analysis protocol: The number of nucleated cells in each sample was estimated by amplification of reference gene primers within the assay. To quantify the absolute abundance of each unique TCRbeta CDR3 rearrangement, sequence reads were collapsed and filtered. For each sample, productive Simpson clonality was calculated as the square root of Simpson's diversity index over productive rearrangements. Entries here come from immuneACCESS through TCRdb and include only in-frame sequences with V and J called. Some clones fail to appear in such tables; in the studies checked, an unresolved V gene covers under half of the shortfall, and the cause of the remainder is unknown. D and trimming come from the DNA, and the V and J calls and clone size come from that table. The sample data list about 320,000 clones, and 65% to 90% of these were observed just once. The ten largest clones represent roughly 7.8% of the sample.

The V and J genes are TRBV2 and TRBJ2-7; possibly the D gene is TRBD2, per 5 matching bases. The sequencing sample was made of peripheral blood. This TCR came from a human donor in a cohort sampled during active COVID-19. DNA sequence: TGTGCCAGCACCGAGCGGCTACCCTACGAGCAGTACTTC. Its coded protein is CASTERLPYEQYF. Supplemented by the reference TRBV2 and TRBJ2-7 proteins around the CDR3, the complete variable domain is EPEVTQTPSHQVTQMGQEVILRCVPISNHLYFYWYRQILGQKVEFLVSFYNNEISEKSEIFDDQFSVERPDGSNFTLKIRSTKLEDSAMYFCASTERLPYEQYFGPGTRLTVT.